This T cell receptor beta chain was observed in a study of T cells in Graves' hyperthyroidism and ophthalmopathy. Overall study findings and caveats: Most clonotypes expanded in thyroid above 0.001 were likewise present in blood. A model of 13 V-J pairs discriminated ophthalmopathy from stable hyperthyroidism. The model predicted ophthalmopathy a median roughly six months before onset.

V shed 5 bases and J shed 3 bases, with 11 bases lying between them. This CDR3 contains 13 residues. Per germline, CDR1 DFQATT and CDR2 SNEGSKA (reference sequence). This clonotype was counted between two and nine times. Its antigen is unknown. RNA transcripts gave rise to amplified TCR beta CDR3 regions. Initially, a first-round RT-PCR of the TCR CDR3 employed the HTBI primer set. From the multiplex PCR reads, TCRdb called clonotypes with MiXCR, one entry per CDR3 protein. Of about 570,000 distinct CDR3 sequences listed, 40% to 55% are singletons. Sequenced sample: peripheral blood or thyroid tissue (not recorded which). The chain carries TRBV20-1 and TRBJ1-5; the D is unclear. This TCR was recovered from an adult woman with Graves' disease, either hyperthyroidism or ophthalmopathy (not recorded which). CDR3: CSALSTVNQPQHF. For the CDR3, the DNA is TGCAGTGCTCTATCTACAGTCAATCAGCCCCAGCATTTT.